These 13 T cell receptor beta chains share one sample of origin, sequenced in a study of shared clonotypes between healthy human individuals. Clones were read by immunoSEQ multiplex PCR, and TCRdb kept only the in-frame ones, dropping some. The sample shows some 1.1 million clones, roughly 77% of them seen only once. Sequencing was carried out using memory CD4+ T cells from PBMCs. This sample's subset: CD45RA-negative fraction. All receptors derive from a young man in good health. Some clones in this sample may be carry-over from other donors' samples.

The gene calls are TRBV10-3 and TRBJ2-5; D is unresolved. Germline values: CDR1 ENHRY, CDR2 SYGVKD. V dropped 3 bases and J dropped 1 base, with 9 bases sitting between them. This CDR3 comprises 14 residues. CDR3 residues: CAISDVRTQETQYF. The CDR3 nucleotides are TGTGCCATCAGTGACGTCCGGACCCAAGAGACCCAGTACTTC.

V gene TRBV5-1 combines with J gene TRBJ2-5; the match to TRBD1 covers 8 bases. Germline lookup yields CDR1 SGHRS and CDR2 YFSETQ. The CDR3 consists of 18 residues. V lost 0 bases and J lost 4; bases outside the gene matches: 14. CDR3 DNA: TGCGCCAGCAGCTTGGCCGGTTCGGGCAGGGGGCTTCGAGAGACCCAGTACTTC. Protein: CASSLAGSGRGLRETQYF.

As regards this clone: Germline and junction disagree at one end, which may indicate a read error. The chain couples TRBV28 to TRBJ1-3, with D possibly matching TRBD1 (5 bases). Germline V gives CDR1 MDHEN, CDR2 SYDVKM. The CDR3 consists of 11 residues. The CDR3 sequence is CASRGGSTIYF. CDR3 sequence (DNA): TGTGCCAGCAGGGGGGGAAGCACCATATATTTT.

The genes are TRBV10-3 and TRBJ2-3, with 14 bases that match TRBD2. This CDR3 region has 17 residues. Looked up from germline, CDR1 is ENHRY and CDR2 is SYGVKD. Unmatched junction bases numbered 9, after V lost 5 bases and J lost 5 bases. CDR3 nucleotide sequence: TGTGCCATCAGTCCCGGGACTAGCGGGAGACCCCTAGATACGCAGTATTTT. Protein: CAISPGTSGRPLDTQYF.

The J gene is TRBJ2-2, the V gene TRBV30; TRBD2 matches at 8 bases. The CDR3 runs to 13 residues. J was trimmed by 4 bases and V by 5 bases; bases with no gene match: 3. CDR1 is GTSNPN, CDR2 SVGIG, per germline (reference sequence). The CDR3 bases are TGTGCCTGGGTTCGGGGGGGCACCGGGGAGCTGTTTTTT. This translates into CAWVRGGTGELFF.

The J gene is TRBJ2-7, the V gene TRBV11-2; D not resolved. The CDR3 is made up of 14 amino acids. Germline V gene lookup returns CDR1 SGHAT and CDR2 FQNNGV. Between the trimmed V and J ends, which lost 1 base and 2 bases, there was a span of 9 bases. The CDR3 reads CASSLGPRAYEQYF. CDR3 DNA sequence: TGTGCCAGCAGCTTAGGCCCCCGGGCCTACGAGCAGTACTTC.

The chain links TRBV5-1 to TRBJ2-6, with D perhaps TRBD2 (5 bases). Trimming took 4 bases from V and 3 from J, leaving 14 bases between them. The CDR3 length is 16 residues. CDR1 and CDR2 from the germline V gene are SGHRS and YFSETQ. The CDR3 sequence is CASSQPRTGGANVLTF. The DNA of the CDR3 is TGCGCCAGCAGCCAACCTAGGACTGGTGGGGCCAACGTCCTGACTTTC. Filled out from reference TRBV5-1 and TRBJ2-6, the complete variable domain reads KAGVTQTPRYLIKTRGQQVTLSCSPISGHRSVSWYQQTPGQGLQFLFEYFSETQRNKGNFPGRFSGRQFSNSRSEMNVSTLELGDSALYLCASSQPRTGGANVLTFGAGSRLTVL.

This clone was recorded once. The chain recombines TRBV15 with TRBJ2-5; 8 bases agree with TRBD2. J gave up 4 bases and V 4 bases, and 14 bases lay outside the gene matches. Germline V gene sequence: CDR1 LNHNV, CDR2 YYDKDF (reference sequence). The CDR3 sequence is 17 residues long. The CDR3 nucleotides are TGTGCCACCAGCAAGGGTTCGAGCGGGAGCCCCGGAGAGACCCAGTACTTC. Translating it yields CATSKGSSGSPGETQYF.

V and J are TRBV28 and TRBJ1-1; the D gene is possibly TRBD1 (5 bases). CDR1 is MDHEN, CDR2 SYDVKM, per germline. Between the trimmed V and J ends, which lost 2 bases and 6 bases, there was a span of 16 bases. This CDR3 comprises 15 residues. CDR3 DNA: TGTGCCAGCAGTTTAATGCGGGGCTCGTGGGCTGAAGCTTTCTTT. Amino acid sequence: CASSLMRGSWAEAFF.

This clone was seen at least ten times. The V and J genes are TRBV2 and TRBJ2-3; D perhaps matches TRBD1 (5 bases). The CDR3 runs 18 residues. Trimming left V 1 base short and J 2 bases short, with 19 bases between. CDR1 and CDR2 from the germline V gene are SNHLY and FYNNEI. The CDR3 reads CASSEVRPGRTHTDTQYF. The CDR3, as DNA: TGTGCCAGCAGTGAAGTCCGGCCAGGGCGAACACACACAGATACGCAGTATTTT.

This chain joins TRBV7-2 and TRBJ2-2; D is uncertain. Germline CDR1 SGHTA, CDR2 FQGNSA. Trimming took off 5 bases at V and 1 base at J, with 8 bases between the two ends. This CDR3 has 14 residues. The CDR3 bases are TGTGCCAGCAGCCTCCAGCGGAACACCGGGGAGCTGTTTTTT. Translation: CASSLQRNTGELFF.

The rearrangement joins TRBV14 to TRBJ2-5; the D gene is possibly TRBD2 (5 bases). In germline, CDR1 is SGHDN, CDR2 FVKESK. V shed 1 base and J shed 0 bases, with 9 bases lying between them. CDR3 size: 15 residues. The DNA of the CDR3 is TGTGCCAGCAGCCAAGGCTTGAGGGACCAAGAGACCCAGTACTTC. Translating it yields CASSQGLRDQETQYF.

The chain uses TRBV7-2 and TRBJ1-5; 11 bases agree with TRBD1. The V and J ends lost 0 bases and 6 bases, in that order; junction bases with no gene match: 10. The CDR3 totals 18 residues. Germline V lookup: CDR1 SGHTA, CDR2 FQGNSA. CDR3 residues: CASSLAGRRDRGFQPQHF. The CDR3 nucleotides read TGTGCCAGCAGCTTAGCGGGGAGGCGGGACAGGGGGTTTCAGCCCCAGCATTTT.